These 15 T cell receptor beta chains were sequenced from one sample in a study of CD8 T cells in Susac syndrome. RNA in amounts of roughly 0.45 to 1 ug was reverse transcribed with random hexamers. TCRdb fed the immunoSEQ multiplex PCR reads into MiXCR, producing one record per CDR3 protein. The sample has 250,000 to 300,000 distinct CDR3 sequences, 85% seen once. Sequenced sample: CD8+ T cells from PBMCs. The receptor source for this set is a human donor with multiple sclerosis.

The rearrangement links TRBV27 to TRBJ2-7; D perhaps matches TRBD2 (6 bases). Germline V CDR1 and CDR2: MNHEY, SMNVEV (reference sequence). Trimming cost V 3 bases and J 4 bases, with 13 bases left between them. CDR3 length: 14 residues. This CDR3 is CASSFRDSLYEQYF. The CDR3 coding sequence is TGTGCCAGCAGTTTCCGGGACTCCTTATACGAGCAGTACTTC.

The rearrangement joins TRBV4-1 to TRBJ2-7, with 8 positions matching TRBD1. The junction had 5 bases not matched to a gene; V was cut back by 2 bases and J by 2 bases. Per the germline V gene, CDR1 is MGHRA and CDR2 is YSYEKL. This CDR3 has 15 residues. CDR3 loop: CASSQSGTGTYEQYF. The CDR3 DNA reads TGCGCCAGCAGCCAATCGGGGACAGGAACCTACGAGCAGTACTTC.

The V gene is TRBV4-1, the J gene TRBJ1-1; TRBD1 aligns across 8 bases. CDR1 and CDR2 (germline): MGHRA, YSYEKL. After removal of 4 bases from V and 0 bases from J, the junction contained 4 bases not matched to a gene. This CDR3 region has 15 residues. CDR3 loop: CASSLRTGLNTEAFF. CDR3 DNA sequence: TGCGCCAGCAGCCTCAGGACAGGGTTGAACACTGAAGCTTTCTTT.

This clonotype occurred a few times. This chain joins TRBV4-3 and TRBJ2-7, with 7 bases matching TRBD2. The V segment lost 4 bases and the J segment 3 bases; nucleotides outside the gene matches: 6. The length of the CDR3 is 14 residues. Germline lookup yields CDR1 LGHNA and CDR2 YSLEER. CDR3 protein: CASSPSGANYEQYF. CDR3 sequence (DNA): TGCGCCAGCAGCCCCAGCGGGGCAAACTACGAGCAGTACTTC.

The rearrangement joins TRBV4-1 to TRBJ2-1; the D is unclear. The CDR3 sequence is 17 residues long. CDR1 is MGHRA and CDR2 is YSYEKL in the germline V gene. The V gene lost 1 base and the J gene lost 0 bases, with 13 bases spanning the gap. DNA for the CDR3: TGCGCCAGCAGCCAAGGGTCGGCGACGAGCTCCTACAATGAGCAGTTCTTC. The encoded protein is CASSQGSATSSYNEQFF.

This clonotype was found once. This chain joins TRBV6-1 and TRBJ2-1; D ambiguous. The germline V gene has CDR1 MNHNS and CDR2 SASEGT. The V and J ends lost 8 bases and 0 bases respectively, with 5 bases between them. The CDR3 has 12 amino acids. The DNA for the CDR3 is TGTGCCAGCCGGAGCTCCTACAATGAGCAGTTCTTC. Protein: CASRSSYNEQFF.

The gene calls are TRBV12-3 or TRBV12-4 and TRBJ2-5; D is possibly TRBD1 (5 bases). V was trimmed by 1 base and J by 2 bases, leaving 8 bases between them. The CDR3 runs to 14 residues. CDR3 sequence reads: CASSLGGSQETQYF. CDR3 in DNA: TGTGCCAGCAGTTTAGGGGGCAGTCAAGAGACCCAGTACTTC.

This chain links TRBV9 with TRBJ2-2, with D perhaps matching TRBD1 or TRBD2 (5 bases each). The V gene lost 3 bases and the J gene lost 6 bases, with 18 bases spanning the gap. This CDR3 has 16 residues. Germline lookup yields CDR1 SGDLS and CDR2 YYNGEE. The CDR3 sequence: CASSARKGDEAGELFF. CDR3 nucleotide sequence: TGTGCCAGCAGCGCCAGGAAAGGGGACGAGGCCGGGGAGCTGTTTTTT.

The chain couples TRBV12-3 or TRBV12-4 to TRBJ2-3; 14 nucleotides align to TRBD2. The trim removed 7 bases at V and 2 bases at J, leaving 14 bases unmatched. This CDR3 comprises 19 residues. The CDR3 DNA sequence: TGTGCCAGCACCCTCGTCTACGGGACTAGCGGGAGCACCACAGATACGCAGTATTTT. Residues: CASTLVYGTSGSTTDTQYF.

This clonotype was observed a single time. The rearrangement joins TRBV14 to TRBJ2-3; the D gene is possibly TRBD2 (5 bases). The CDR3 is made up of 18 amino acids. The germline V gene encodes CDR1 SGHDN and CDR2 FVKESK. V was trimmed by 1 base and J by 3 bases, leaving 20 bases between them. CDR3 DNA sequence: TGTGCCAGCAGCCAAGGATCGTTCGCGGGTGTAGGGACAGATACGCAGTATTTT. This translates into CASSQGSFAGVGTDTQYF. The full variable domain, with the rest looked up from reference TRBV14 and TRBJ2-3, is EAGVTQFPSHSVIEKGQTVTLRCDPISGHDNLYWYRRVMGKEIKFLLHFVKESKQDESGMPNNRFLAERTGGTYSTLKVQPAELEDSGVYFCASSQGSFAGVGTDTQYFGPGTRLTVL.

This chain connects TRBV30 to TRBJ2-1; D remains ambiguous. The CDR3 consists of 12 residues. Germline V gene data show CDR1 as GTSNPN and CDR2 as SVGIG (reference sequence). Between the trimmed V and J ends, which lost 4 bases and 4 bases, there was a span of 8 bases. The CDR3 loop reads CAWNRPYNEQFF. Written as DNA, the CDR3 is TGTGCCTGGAACCGGCCATACAATGAGCAGTTCTTC.

This chain connects TRBV6-5 to TRBJ2-1; D remains ambiguous. Germline V gives CDR1 MNHEY, CDR2 SVGAGI. Trimming removed 5 bases at V and 4 bases at J, with 12 bases between. The CDR3 spans 14 residues. The DNA of the CDR3 is TGTGCCAGCAGTCAGAACCTAGTTTACAATGAGCAGTTCTTC. This codes for CASSQNLVYNEQFF.

Only a few counts were recorded for this clonotype. The V call is TRBV5-6, the J call TRBJ1-2; 9 nucleotides agree with TRBD1. This CDR3 region has 14 residues. The V segment lost 4 bases and the J segment 5 bases; nucleotides outside the gene matches: 6. CDR1 and CDR2 (germline): SGHDT, YYEEEE. This chain's CDR3 is CASSQGQGPYGYTF. In nucleotides, the CDR3 is TGTGCCAGCAGCCAGGGACAGGGTCCGTATGGCTACACCTTC.

The V and J genes are TRBV11-3 and TRBJ2-1; 10 bases map to TRBD2. CDR3 size: 15 residues. Germline assignment: CDR1 SGHNT and CDR2 YENEEA. The ends lost 3 bases at V and 5 bases at J; junction bases unmatched: 4. CDR3 nucleotide sequence: TGTGCCAGCAGCTTGGCTAGCGGGAGAAACAATGAGCAGTTCTTC. The encoded protein is CASSLASGRNNEQFF.

The rearrangement joins TRBV6-5 to TRBJ2-7; TRBD1 matches 8 bases. V dropped 4 bases and J dropped 2; count of bases not matched to a gene: 4. Per the germline V gene, CDR1 is MNHEY and CDR2 is SVGAGI. The CDR3 totals 14 residues. CDR3 loop: CASSLTGAPYEQYF. The CDR3 nucleotides are TGTGCCAGCAGTTTGACAGGGGCGCCCTACGAGCAGTACTTC.